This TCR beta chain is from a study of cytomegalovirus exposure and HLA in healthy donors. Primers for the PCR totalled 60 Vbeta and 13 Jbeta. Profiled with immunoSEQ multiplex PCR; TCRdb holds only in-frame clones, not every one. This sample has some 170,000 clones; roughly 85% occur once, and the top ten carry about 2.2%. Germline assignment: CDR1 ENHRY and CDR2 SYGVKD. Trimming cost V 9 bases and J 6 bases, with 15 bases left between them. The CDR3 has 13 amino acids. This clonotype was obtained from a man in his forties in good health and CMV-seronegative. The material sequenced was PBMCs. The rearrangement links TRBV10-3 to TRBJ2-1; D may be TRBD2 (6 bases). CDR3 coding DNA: TGTGCCATACGGGAGAGAGGCTCCAATGAGCAGTTCTTC. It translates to CAIRERGSNEQFF.